A single sample is the source of the 28 T cell receptor beta chains below, sequenced in a study of blood T cell repertoires in COVID-19. Clones were read by immunoSEQ multiplex PCR, and TCRdb kept only the in-frame ones, dropping some. The sample contains tens of thousands of clones, approximately 80% of which appear only once. Sequencing was carried out using peripheral blood. All receptors come from a human donor in a cohort sampled during active COVID-19.

V and J are TRBV7-9 and TRBJ1-2, with D possibly being TRBD1 (6 bases). Deletions cut 4 bases from V and 4 bases from J, with 13 bases between. This CDR3 comprises 14 residues. Germline CDR1 SEHNR, CDR2 FQNEAQ (reference sequence). The CDR3 nucleotides are TGTGCCAGCAGCTCTCGGGGGGGCTCCTATGGCTACACCTTC. Encoded protein: CASSSRGGSYGYTF. The full variable domain, with the rest looked up from reference TRBV7-9 and TRBJ1-2, is DTGVSQNPRHKITKRGQNVTFRCDPISEHNRLYWYRQTLGQGPEFLTYFQNEAQLEKSRLLSDRFSAERPKGSFSTLEIQRTEQGDSAMYLCASSSRGGSYGYTFGSGTRLTVV.

The J gene is TRBJ2-5, the V gene TRBV23-1, with unresolved D. TRBV23-1 is known as an ORF, though its function is uncertain. V shed 6 bases and J shed 1 base, with 12 bases lying between them. This CDR3 comprises 14 residues. The CDR3 loop reads CASRQKTTQETQYF. CDR3 nucleotides: TGCGCCAGCAGACAAAAAACAACCCAAGAGACCCAGTACTTC.

This chain joins TRBV10-1 and TRBJ2-1; 10 nucleotides align to TRBD2. Germline V gene lookup returns CDR1 WNHNN and CDR2 SYGVQD (reference sequence). With 6 bases clipped from V and 5 bases from J, the junction kept 7 bases outside the gene matches. The CDR3 runs 15 residues. This CDR3 is CASSQPSGGNNEQFF. The CDR3 nucleotides read TGCGCCAGCAGCCAACCTAGCGGGGGTAACAATGAGCAGTTCTTC.

The V gene is TRBV5-1, the J gene TRBJ1-1, with D possibly matching TRBD1 (6 bases). CDR3 length: 14 amino acids. The V end was cut by 1 base, the J end by 6 bases, with 13 bases between. Germline loops: CDR1 SGHRS, CDR2 YFSETQ. The chain's CDR3 is CASSLSPGVAEAFF. The CDR3 coding sequence is TGCGCCAGCAGCTTGTCTCCAGGGGTCGCTGAAGCTTTCTTT.

This clone was recorded once. This rearrangement joins TRBV9 to TRBJ2-5, with 8 bases fitting TRBD1. V lost 3 bases, J lost 3 bases, and 10 bases stayed unmatched. The CDR3 covers 16 residues. In germline, CDR1 is SGDLS, CDR2 YYNGEE. CDR3 sequence (DNA): TGTGCCAGCAGCGCCCCAAGCAGGGGGCGCGAAGAGACCCAGTACTTC. Its translation is CASSAPSRGREETQYF.

This chain links TRBV2 with TRBJ1-1; tentatively, D is TRBD1 (6 bases). Germline values: CDR1 SNHLY, CDR2 FYNNEI. CDR3 size: 14 residues. V was cut by 4 bases and J by 2 bases, with 11 bases left in between. This chain's CDR3 is CASSVSRGNTEAFF. The CDR3 bases are TGTGCCAGCAGTGTTAGCAGGGGAAACACTGAAGCTTTCTTT.

The chain uses TRBV11-2 and TRBJ2-1, with TRBD1 as a possible D gene (6 bases). Trimming cost V 4 bases and J 4 bases, with 26 bases left between them. Germline CDR1 reads SGHAT; CDR2 reads FQNNGV. The CDR3 spans 19 residues. CDR3 nucleotides: TGTGCCAGCAGCTCCCCCGATGACAGGAACTCCTTTGTGTACAATGAGCAGTTCTTC. Protein sequence: CASSSPDDRNSFVYNEQFF.

The CDR3 coding sequence is TGTGCCATCAGTGTAGGAATGAGGGACACTGAAGCTTTCTTT. Translating it yields CAISVGMRDTEAFF. The chain joins TRBV10-3 to TRBJ1-1; D unresolved. CDR1 and CDR2 (germline): ENHRY, SYGVKD. This CDR3 is built from 14 residues. The V end was cut by 4 bases, the J end by 3 bases, with 12 bases between.

CDR3 DNA: TGCGCCAGCAGTGAGTCGGCAGGTCGATCACCCCTCCACTTT. The encoded protein is CASSESAGRSPLHF. The V and J genes are TRBV10-1 and TRBJ1-6, with D unclear. The CDR3 spans 14 residues. Deletions cut 0 bases from V and 10 bases from J, with 10 bases between. The V gene's germline CDR1 is WNHNN and CDR2 SYGVQD (reference sequence).

This clone was seen only once. The chain couples TRBV4-1 to TRBJ1-2; D gene ambiguous. CDR1 is MGHRA and CDR2 is YSYEKL in the germline V gene. The CDR3 loop spans 13 amino acids. V lost 4 bases and J 4 bases, leaving 10 bases between the germline ends. Written as DNA, the CDR3 is TGCGCCAGCAGCCCCCCCTTGAGCTATGGCTACACCTTC. Protein product: CASSPPLSYGYTF.

This clone was found once. The chain couples TRBV5-4 to TRBJ1-1; D may be TRBD1 (6 bases). The V and J ends lost 0 bases and 4 bases respectively, with 13 bases between them. The germline CDR1 and CDR2 sequences are SGHNT and YYREEE (reference sequence). This CDR3 contains 15 residues. For the CDR3, the DNA is TGTGCCAGCAGCTTGGTATTAGGACAGTCCACTGAAGCTTTCTTT. Its translation is CASSLVLGQSTEAFF.

The V gene is TRBV5-1, the J gene TRBJ2-7, with D perhaps TRBD1 (6 bases). V shed 5 bases and J shed 3 bases, with 12 bases lying between them. The CDR3 length is 13 residues. Germline V CDR1 and CDR2: SGHRS, YFSETQ. CDR3 protein: CASSSRGIYEQYF. The CDR3 DNA is TGCGCCAGCAGTTCCAGGGGAATCTACGAGCAGTACTTC.

This rearrangement joins TRBV20-1 to TRBJ2-7, with D possibly matching TRBD2 (6 bases). The CDR3 sequence is 15 residues long. The germline gives CDR1 DFQATT, CDR2 SNEGSKA (reference sequence). V lost 3 bases and J 6 bases, leaving 21 bases between the germline ends. CDR3: CSASGGGSTTGEQYF. The DNA for the CDR3 is TGCAGTGCTAGTGGTGGGGGGTCAACGACGGGCGAGCAGTACTTC.

The V call is TRBV6-6, the J call TRBJ2-7; 7 nucleotides line up with TRBD2. CDR3 length equals 15 residues. CDR1 is MNHNY and CDR2 is SVGAGI in the germline V gene (reference sequence). V shed 6 bases and J 0 bases; nucleotides not matched to a gene: 8. The CDR3 coding sequence is TGTGCCAGCAGGCAATCGGGCGGGAGCTCCTACGAGCAGTACTTC. The encoded protein is CASRQSGGSSYEQYF.

The CDR3 nucleotides are TGTGCCAGCAGCGGCCGGCGACAGGGCTCTGGGGCCAACGTCCTGACTTTC. Residues: CASSGRRQGSGANVLTF. The chain couples TRBV5-4 to TRBJ2-6, with 7 bases that match TRBD1. Trimming took 4 bases from V and 0 from J; bases not matched to a gene: 7. The length of the CDR3 is 17 residues. Per germline, CDR1 SGHNT and CDR2 YYREEE (reference sequence).

This sequence joins TRBV9 and TRBJ2-1; 11 bases are shared with TRBD2. CDR1 SGDLS and CDR2 YYNGEE come from the germline V gene. There are 22 residues in the CDR3. J gave up 0 bases and V 3 bases, and 20 bases lay outside the gene matches. Written as DNA, the CDR3 is TGTGCCAGCAGCGCGAGAGCCCTGGGGCTAGCGGGAGGTAAGAGCTCCTACAATGAGCAGTTCTTC. Translating gives CASSARALGLAGGKSSYNEQFF.

V and J are TRBV12-3 or TRBV12-4 and TRBJ2-1; D not resolved. V shed 0 bases and J shed 13 bases, with 7 bases lying between them. This CDR3 comprises 11 residues. The chain's CDR3 is CASSLARLQFF. For the CDR3, the DNA is TGTGCCAGCAGTTTAGCGCGGCTACAGTTCTTC.

The chain joins TRBV5-1 to TRBJ2-2; D might be TRBD1 (6 bases). With 3 bases removed from V and 0 bases from J, the gap between germline ends came to 15 bases. The length of the CDR3 is 17 residues. CDR1 and CDR2 (germline): SGHRS, YFSETQ. Here the CDR3 DNA reads TGCGCCAGCAGCTCGAACCACAGGGTTTCGAACACCGGGGAGCTGTTTTTT. The encoded protein is CASSSNHRVSNTGELFF.

This chain connects TRBV27 to TRBJ2-1, with 7 bases aligning to TRBD2. From germline, CDR1 is MNHEY and CDR2 SMNVEV (reference sequence). V gave up 6 bases and J gave up 8 bases; unmatched junction bases: 10. The CDR3 sequence is 14 residues long. This CDR3 is CASRAGGSRHEQFF. CDR3 bases: TGTGCCAGCAGGGCGGGCGGGAGTAGGCATGAGCAGTTCTTC.

V is TRBV3-1 (or the pseudogene TRBV3-2) and J is TRBJ1-3; no reliable D call. The CDR3 length is 15 residues. V was pared by 1 base and J by 2 bases, with 9 bases between. The germline CDR1 and CDR2 sequences are LGHDT and YNNKEL (reference sequence). CDR3 sequence reads: CASSQGSRPGNTIYF. CDR3 bases: TGTGCCAGCAGCCAAGGGAGCCGCCCTGGAAACACCATATATTTT.

The chain uses TRBV5-1 and TRBJ1-4; D not resolved. Trimming cost V 6 bases and J 2 bases, with 11 bases left between them. Per the germline V gene, CDR1 is SGHRS and CDR2 is YFSETQ. The CDR3 loop spans 14 amino acids. The DNA for the CDR3 is TGCGCCAGCAAGGGAGGTTCTACTAATGAAAAACTGTTTTTT. Protein product: CASKGGSTNEKLFF.

This chain uses TRBV5-1 with TRBJ2-1; D perhaps matches TRBD2 (6 bases). The CDR3 consists of 13 residues. V dropped 1 base and J dropped 9 bases, with 11 bases sitting between them. Germline CDR1 reads SGHRS; CDR2 reads YFSETQ. CDR3 coding DNA: TGCGCCAGCAGCTTGCCCGGGGAGGCTGAGCAGTTCTTC. This encodes CASSLPGEAEQFF.

This chain joins TRBV11-2 and TRBJ1-1; maybe TRBD1 (6 bases). This CDR3 comprises 14 residues. Trimming cost V 1 base and J 3 bases, with 9 bases left between them. The germline V gene encodes CDR1 SGHAT and CDR2 FQNNGV. In DNA form, the CDR3 reads TGTGCCAGCAGCTTAGCCCCAGGGGACACTGAAGCTTTCTTT. As protein: CASSLAPGDTEAFF.

Only a few counts were recorded for this clone. The chain couples TRBV3-1 (or the pseudogene TRBV3-2) to TRBJ2-7; the match to TRBD2 covers 14 bases. The CDR3 is made up of 15 amino acids. Germline values: CDR1 LGHDT, CDR2 YNNKEL (reference sequence). V was clipped by 4 bases and J by 3 bases; unmatched bases: 2. CDR3 sequence reads: CASSLGTSGSYEQYF. The CDR3 coding sequence is TGTGCCAGCAGCCTCGGGACTAGCGGGAGCTACGAGCAGTACTTC.

This clone was seen only a few times. V is TRBV5-1 and J is TRBJ2-7, with TRBD1 identical over 10 bases. The CDR3 contains 16 residues. CDR1 is SGHRS, CDR2 YFSETQ, per germline. J was trimmed by 0 bases and V by 1 base; bases with no gene match: 4. CDR3 bases: TGCGCCAGCAGCTTGCGGGACAGGGGACACTCCTACGAGCAGTACTTC. Protein: CASSLRDRGHSYEQYF.

The table lists this clone with a count of one. The genes are TRBV7-2 and TRBJ1-2, with TRBD1 matching over 7 bases. Germline CDR1 and CDR2: SGHTA and FQGNSA. The V gene end was trimmed by 5 bases and the J gene end by 2 bases; junction bases not matched to a gene: 11. CDR3 length equals 16 residues. Here the CDR3 DNA reads TGTGCCAGCAGCCTGCAGAGTGGGACAGAGAACTATGGCTACACCTTC. Amino acid sequence: CASSLQSGTENYGYTF.

This clone was seen more than once but under ten times. A read error may produce the germline difference seen at one junction end. The V and J genes are TRBV2 and TRBJ1-2, with D tentatively TRBD1 (5 bases). The CDR3 is made up of 13 amino acids. Germline V CDR1 and CDR2: SNHLY, FYNNEI. As DNA, the CDR3 is TGTGCCAGCAGTGAAGGGAGAACAGGTCCGCCCATCTTC. The encoded protein is CASSEGRTGPPIF.

V gene TRBV5-1 combines with J gene TRBJ1-1; tentative D call: TRBD1 (6 bases). The CDR3 has 14 amino acids. Germline assignment: CDR1 SGHRS and CDR2 YFSETQ. Trimming removed 1 base at V and 0 bases at J, with 7 bases between. DNA for the CDR3: TGCGCCAGCAGCTTGACAGGGATGAACACTGAAGCTTTCTTT. It yields the protein CASSLTGMNTEAFF.